The rows below give T cell receptor beta chains drawn from one sample of a study of T-cell memory formation after mild COVID-19. TCRdb fed the 5' RACE reads into MiXCR, producing one record per CDR3 protein. The table lists about 270,000 distinct CDR3 sequences, approximately 18% of them singletons. The sequencing sample was made of PBMCs or a T cell subset sorted from them (not recorded which). The receptors were sampled from a man younger than 35 who had mild COVID-19 (a few samples of this study predate the infection). Cell type and time point are not known. Each CDR3 is given with its conserved first and last residue. A D gene is named only where the DNA matches it firmly. Clone size, where shown, is once, few, many, or a class for clones that have expanded.

j_call: TRBJ2-3
d_call: TRBD1
v_call: TRBV5-1
clone_size: few
cdr3_aa: CASSLGDRGLTDTQYF
cdr3_nt: TGCGCCAGCAGCTTGGGGGACAGGGGCCTCACAGATACGCAGTATTTT

j_call: TRBJ2-5
d_call: TRBD1
v_call: TRBV13
clone_size: NA
cdr3_aa: CASSSGQSFETQYF
cdr3_nt: TGTGCCAGCAGCTCGGGACAGTCTTTTGAGACCCAGTACTTC

j_call: TRBJ1-5
d_call: NA
v_call: TRBV7-2
clone_size: NA
cdr3_aa: CASSLSFSGQPQHF
cdr3_nt: TGTGCCAGCAGCTTAAGCTTCTCCGGCCAGCCCCAGCATTTT

j_call: TRBJ1-1
d_call: TRBD1
v_call: TRBV11-1
clone_size: NA
cdr3_aa: CASSRGTGGTEAFF
cdr3_nt: TGTGCCAGCAGCCGCGGGACAGGCGGCACTGAAGCTTTCTTT

j_call: TRBJ2-5
d_call: NA
v_call: TRBV9
clone_size: NA
cdr3_aa: CASSVGGVRETQYF
cdr3_nt: TGTGCCAGCAGCGTAGGAGGGGTCAGGGAGACCCAGTACTTC

j_call: TRBJ2-6
d_call: TRBD2
v_call: TRBV6-1
clone_size: once
cdr3_aa: CASSEWGGNSGANVLTF
cdr3_nt: TGTGCCAGCAGTGAATGGGGAGGGAACTCTGGGGCCAACGTCCTGACTTTC

j_call: TRBJ2-4
d_call: NA
v_call: TRBV7-9
clone_size: few
cdr3_aa: CASSLDGLIQYF
cdr3_nt: TGTGCCAGCAGCTTAGACGGGCTCATTCAGTACTTC

j_call: TRBJ2-6
d_call: NA
v_call: TRBV5-1
clone_size: NA
cdr3_aa: CASSLGQTISGANVLTF
cdr3_nt: TGCGCCAGCAGCTTGGGTCAGACTATCTCTGGGGCCAACGTCCTGACTTTC

j_call: TRBJ1-1
d_call: TRBD1
v_call: TRBV2
clone_size: NA
cdr3_aa: CASSSRQGDLAEAFF
cdr3_nt: TGTGCCAGCAGTTCACGACAGGGGGACCTTGCTGAAGCTTTCTTT

j_call: TRBJ2-3
d_call: NA
v_call: TRBV7-2
clone_size: NA
cdr3_aa: CASSSRRIRDTQYF
cdr3_nt: TGTGCCAGCAGCTCCCGGCGGATCCGAGATACGCAGTATTTT

j_call: TRBJ2-3
d_call: TRBD2
v_call: TRBV10-3
clone_size: NA
cdr3_aa: CAMGASGGASTDTQYF
cdr3_nt: TGTGCCATGGGGGCTAGCGGGGGGGCTAGCACAGATACGCAGTATTTT

j_call: TRBJ2-1
d_call: TRBD2
v_call: TRBV7-2
clone_size: NA
cdr3_aa: CASSLVWGGYDEQFF
cdr3_nt: TGTGCCAGCAGCTTAGTCTGGGGGGGGTACGATGAGCAGTTCTTC

j_call: TRBJ1-1
d_call: NA
v_call: TRBV5-1
clone_size: NA
cdr3_aa: CASSGTLGDGTEAFF
cdr3_nt: TGCGCCAGCAGCGGTACTTTGGGTGATGGTACTGAAGCTTTCTTT

j_call: TRBJ1-5
d_call: TRBD1
v_call: TRBV5-1
clone_size: NA
cdr3_aa: CASSSTPGQHQPQHF
cdr3_nt: TGCGCCAGCAGCTCGACGCCGGGACAGCATCAGCCCCAGCATTTT

j_call: TRBJ1-2
d_call: NA
v_call: TRBV7-6
clone_size: NA
cdr3_aa: CASSPTTTPGSDYGYTF
cdr3_nt: TGTGCCAGCAGCCCAACCACAACTCCGGGGTCTGACTATGGCTACACCTTC

j_call: TRBJ1-2
d_call: NA
v_call: TRBV7-9
clone_size: few
cdr3_aa: CASSLAQSKNYYTF
cdr3_nt: TGTGCCAGCAGCTTGGCTCAATCTAAGAATTACTACACCTTC

j_call: TRBJ2-3
d_call: TRBD1
v_call: TRBV24-1
clone_size: few
cdr3_aa: CATSFGQGTDTQYF
cdr3_nt: TGTGCCACCAGCTTCGGACAGGGCACAGATACGCAGTATTTT

j_call: TRBJ2-2
d_call: NA
v_call: TRBV5-6
clone_size: NA
cdr3_aa: CASSFTGSAGELFF
cdr3_nt: TGTGCCAGCAGCTTCACAGGGTCCGCCGGGGAGCTGTTTTTT

j_call: TRBJ1-1
d_call: TRBD1
v_call: TRBV11-3
clone_size: NA
cdr3_aa: CASRGGSDTEAFF
cdr3_nt: TGTGCCAGCAGAGGGGGCTCGGACACTGAAGCTTTCTTT

j_call: TRBJ2-7
d_call: NA
v_call: TRBV7-8
clone_size: few
cdr3_aa: CASSKRGSLFYEQYF
cdr3_nt: TGTGCCAGCAGCAAACGGGGATCTCTCTTCTACGAGCAGTACTTC

j_call: TRBJ2-3
d_call: NA
v_call: TRBV5-1
clone_size: few
cdr3_aa: CASSALSSTDTQYF
cdr3_nt: TGCGCCAGCAGCGCCCTAAGTAGCACAGATACGCAGTATTTT

j_call: TRBJ2-3
d_call: NA
v_call: TRBV28
clone_size: many
cdr3_aa: CASSIGATGDTQYF
cdr3_nt: TGTGCCAGCAGTATCGGGGCAACGGGGGATACGCAGTATTTT

j_call: TRBJ2-3
d_call: TRBD2
v_call: TRBV7-8
clone_size: NA
cdr3_aa: CASSLRASGRTDTQYF
cdr3_nt: TGTGCCAGCAGCCTGCGGGCTAGCGGACGCACAGATACGCAGTATTTT

j_call: TRBJ2-5
d_call: TRBD2
v_call: TRBV6-2/TRBV6-3
clone_size: few
cdr3_aa: CASRRLAENQETQYF
cdr3_nt: TGTGCCAGCCGTCGACTAGCGGAGAACCAAGAGACCCAGTACTTC

j_call: TRBJ1-1
d_call: NA
v_call: TRBV2
clone_size: few
cdr3_aa: CASQSEPGTEAFF
cdr3_nt: TGTGCCAGCCAGTCGGAACCTGGGACTGAAGCTTTCTTT

j_call: TRBJ2-7
d_call: TRBD1
v_call: TRBV6-5
clone_size: NA
cdr3_aa: CASSYGTGNREQYF
cdr3_nt: TGTGCCAGCAGTTACGGGACAGGGAATAGGGAGCAGTACTTC

j_call: TRBJ2-2
d_call: NA
v_call: TRBV7-9
clone_size: few
cdr3_aa: CASSRPVNTGELFF
cdr3_nt: TGTGCCAGCAGCCGGCCCGTGAACACCGGGGAGCTGTTTTTT

j_call: TRBJ2-1
d_call: NA
v_call: TRBV6-5
clone_size: NA
cdr3_aa: CASSAGRGSYNEQFF
cdr3_nt: TGTGCCAGCAGCGCGGGACGGGGGTCATACAATGAGCAGTTCTTC

j_call: TRBJ2-5
d_call: TRBD2
v_call: TRBV2
clone_size: few
cdr3_aa: CASRRTSGGLGETQYF
cdr3_nt: TGTGCCAGCAGACGAACTAGCGGGGGTCTTGGAGAGACCCAGTACTTC

j_call: TRBJ2-2
d_call: TRBD1
v_call: TRBV5-1
clone_size: many
cdr3_aa: CASSKGQGPTGELFF
cdr3_nt: TGCGCCAGCAGCAAAGGACAGGGACCGACCGGGGAGCTGTTTTTT

j_call: TRBJ2-1
d_call: TRBD2
v_call: TRBV18
clone_size: NA
cdr3_aa: CASSSDSGGGDEQFF
cdr3_nt: TGTGCCAGCTCATCAGATAGCGGGGGAGGTGATGAGCAGTTCTTC

j_call: TRBJ2-1
d_call: NA
v_call: TRBV6-2/TRBV6-3
clone_size: NA
cdr3_aa: CASSSSTGPTYNEQFF
cdr3_nt: TGTGCCAGCAGCTCCTCCACAGGGCCGACATACAATGAGCAGTTCTTC

j_call: TRBJ1-1
d_call: NA
v_call: TRBV5-1
clone_size: NA
cdr3_aa: CASSLDGQGNTEAFF
cdr3_nt: TGCGCCAGCAGCTTGGACGGGCAGGGGAACACTGAAGCTTTCTTT

j_call: TRBJ2-3
d_call: NA
v_call: TRBV7-2
clone_size: many
cdr3_aa: CASSPYSTDTQYF
cdr3_nt: TGTGCCAGCAGCCCCTATAGCACAGATACGCAGTATTTT

j_call: TRBJ1-6
d_call: NA
v_call: TRBV2
clone_size: NA
cdr3_aa: CASSDGLLSSYNSPLHF
cdr3_nt: TGTGCCAGCAGCGATGGACTCTTGAGCTCCTATAATTCACCCCTCCACTTT

j_call: TRBJ2-2
d_call: NA
v_call: TRBV28
clone_size: NA
cdr3_aa: CASGITGLYTGELFF
cdr3_nt: TGTGCCAGCGGAATAACGGGGCTATACACCGGGGAGCTGTTTTTT

j_call: TRBJ2-7
d_call: NA
v_call: TRBV5-1
clone_size: few
cdr3_aa: CASSLEGVHEQYF
cdr3_nt: TGCGCCAGCAGCTTGGAGGGGGTCCACGAGCAGTACTTC

j_call: TRBJ2-1
d_call: TRBD1
v_call: TRBV5-1
clone_size: NA
cdr3_aa: CASSALTGVPYNEQFF
cdr3_nt: TGCGCCAGCAGCGCTCTGACAGGGGTCCCCTACAATGAGCAGTTCTTC

j_call: TRBJ2-5
d_call: NA
v_call: TRBV3-1
clone_size: many
cdr3_aa: CASSHKGGWATETQYF
cdr3_nt: TGTGCCAGCAGCCACAAAGGCGGCTGGGCAACAGAGACCCAGTACTTC

j_call: TRBJ2-3
d_call: NA
v_call: TRBV12-3/TRBV12-4
clone_size: many
cdr3_aa: CASSPLGDTQYF
cdr3_nt: TGTGCCAGCAGCCCCCTAGGGGATACGCAGTATTTT

j_call: TRBJ2-6
d_call: TRBD1
v_call: TRBV4-3
clone_size: few
cdr3_aa: CASSQGRQGAIVLTF
cdr3_nt: TGCGCCAGCAGCCAAGGTCGACAGGGCGCAATTGTCCTGACTTTC

j_call: TRBJ2-1
d_call: NA
v_call: TRBV4-3
clone_size: NA
cdr3_aa: CASSQVSTGTEQFF
cdr3_nt: TGCGCCAGCAGCCAAGTCTCCACTGGGACCGAGCAGTTCTTC

j_call: TRBJ2-5
d_call: TRBD1
v_call: TRBV7-2
clone_size: NA
cdr3_aa: CASSLAYRGVETQYF
cdr3_nt: TGTGCCAGCAGCTTAGCGTACAGGGGCGTAGAGACCCAGTACTTC

j_call: TRBJ2-1
d_call: TRBD2
v_call: TRBV29-1
clone_size: NA
cdr3_aa: CSDRGASGDEQFF
cdr3_nt: TGCAGCGACCGCGGGGCTAGCGGGGATGAGCAGTTCTTC

j_call: TRBJ2-3
d_call: NA
v_call: TRBV5-6
clone_size: few
cdr3_aa: CASRIDRTSTDTQYF
cdr3_nt: TGTGCCAGCAGAATCGACAGGACCAGCACAGATACGCAGTATTTT

j_call: TRBJ2-1
d_call: TRBD2
v_call: TRBV4-3
clone_size: NA
cdr3_aa: CASSHPGGVREQFF
cdr3_nt: TGCGCCAGCAGCCACCCTGGGGGGGTACGTGAGCAGTTCTTC

j_call: TRBJ2-1
d_call: TRBD1
v_call: TRBV5-6
clone_size: many
cdr3_aa: CASSLRTGFNEQFF
cdr3_nt: TGTGCCAGCAGCTTGCGGACAGGGTTCAATGAGCAGTTCTTC

j_call: TRBJ2-3
d_call: TRBD1
v_call: TRBV9
clone_size: once
cdr3_aa: CASSDPGQFTQYF
cdr3_nt: TGTGCCAGCAGCGACCCGGGACAGTTTACGCAGTATTTT

j_call: TRBJ2-1
d_call: TRBD2
v_call: TRBV12-3/TRBV12-4
clone_size: few
cdr3_aa: CASRRSGGAPEQFF
cdr3_nt: TGTGCCAGCAGACGAAGCGGGGGGGCCCCTGAGCAGTTCTTC

j_call: TRBJ2-1
d_call: NA
v_call: TRBV5-1
clone_size: few
cdr3_aa: CASSPRQVSHEQFF
cdr3_nt: TGCGCCAGCAGCCCCAGACAGGTTTCACATGAGCAGTTCTTC

j_call: TRBJ1-2
d_call: NA
v_call: TRBV3-1
clone_size: few
cdr3_aa: CASRPTWAGPQIYGYTF
cdr3_nt: TGTGCCAGCCGGCCCACCTGGGCCGGGCCGCAAATCTATGGCTACACCTTC

j_call: TRBJ1-5
d_call: NA
v_call: TRBV6-6
clone_size: few
cdr3_aa: CASSKGVFQPQHF
cdr3_nt: TGTGCCAGCAGTAAGGGGGTGTTTCAGCCCCAGCATTTT

j_call: TRBJ1-2
d_call: NA
v_call: TRBV6-2/TRBV6-3
clone_size: NA
cdr3_aa: CASSYSTGADGYTF
cdr3_nt: TGTGCCAGCAGTTACTCCACGGGGGCGGACGGCTACACCTTC

j_call: TRBJ2-7
d_call: NA
v_call: TRBV5-1
clone_size: few
cdr3_aa: CASSFVAGLYEQYF
cdr3_nt: TGCGCCAGCAGCTTTGTGGCGGGGCTCTACGAGCAGTACTTC

j_call: TRBJ1-2
d_call: NA
v_call: TRBV19
clone_size: NA
cdr3_aa: CASSIPGEDGYTF
cdr3_nt: TGTGCCAGTAGTATACCCGGGGAGGATGGCTACACCTTC

j_call: TRBJ1-2
d_call: NA
v_call: TRBV7-9
clone_size: few
cdr3_aa: CASSLGAGSDYGYTF
cdr3_nt: TGTGCCAGCAGCTTAGGGGCAGGATCTGACTATGGCTACACCTTC

j_call: TRBJ2-1
d_call: TRBD1
v_call: TRBV6-5
clone_size: NA
cdr3_aa: CASSKDRETYNEQFF
cdr3_nt: TGTGCCAGCAGCAAGGACAGGGAGACCTACAATGAGCAGTTCTTC

j_call: TRBJ2-7
d_call: TRBD2
v_call: TRBV29-1
clone_size: NA
cdr3_aa: CSARLAPSYEQYF
cdr3_nt: TGCAGCGCCCGACTAGCGCCGTCCTACGAGCAGTACTTC

j_call: TRBJ2-5
d_call: NA
v_call: TRBV28
clone_size: NA
cdr3_aa: CASSLWGQSTRGWETQYF
cdr3_nt: TGTGCCAGCAGTCTTTGGGGACAATCAACCCGAGGGTGGGAGACCCAGTACTTC

j_call: TRBJ2-5
d_call: TRBD1
v_call: TRBV6-1
clone_size: once
cdr3_aa: CASRRTGDGWGETQYF
cdr3_nt: TGTGCCAGCAGAAGGACAGGGGATGGGTGGGGAGAGACCCAGTACTTC